Below are 6 T cell receptor beta chains sequenced from a single sample in a study of technical replicates of blood from a few donors. Sequenced by immunoSEQ multiplex PCR; TCRdb stores in-frame clones only, minus some. The sample holds over 55,000 clones; around 87% are singletons and the top ten take 4.5% to 5.5%. Specimen: PBMCs. These receptors were obtained from a human donor in good health. Some clones in this sample may be carry-over from other donors' samples.

The chain employs TRBV7-9 and TRBJ1-1; the D gene is possibly TRBD1 (5 bases). The germline CDR1 and CDR2 sequences are SEHNR and FQNEAQ (reference sequence). The CDR3 totals 13 residues. The germline V and J ends were trimmed by 6 bases and 1 base, with 9 bases remaining between them. The CDR3 DNA reads as TGTGCCAGCAGGCTACAGGAGAACACTGAAGCTTTCTTT. Translating it yields CASRLQENTEAFF.

This rearrangement joins TRBV7-8 to TRBJ2-2; a possible D gene is TRBD1 (6 bases). CDR3 length equals 16 residues. V lost 1 base and J 8 bases, leaving 17 bases between the germline ends. Germline V gene data show CDR1 as SGHVS and CDR2 as FQNEAQ. The CDR3 DNA reads as TGTGCCAGCAGCTTAGGTCAGACAGGTCCTGGGGGGGAGCTGTTTTTT. Residues: CASSLGQTGPGGELFF.

This chain links TRBV5-6 with TRBJ2-5; D unresolved. Germline-derived CDR1 and CDR2 are SGHDT and YYEEEE. There are 15 residues in the CDR3. V was shortened by 4 bases and J by 2 bases, with 15 bases between the two germline ends. The CDR3, as DNA: TGTGCCAGCAGCCCGCGAGGCCCGGGTCAAGAGACCCAGTACTTC. It encodes CASSPRGPGQETQYF.

The chain carries TRBV7-6 and TRBJ1-2; weak D call: TRBD1 (5 bases). The ends were cut back, 5 bases at V and 5 bases at J, with 12 bases in the middle. The germline V gene has CDR1 SGHVS and CDR2 FNYEAQ. There are 13 residues in the CDR3. CDR3 protein: CASSPDSFYGYTF. The CDR3 DNA is TGTGCCAGCAGCCCAGACAGTTTTTATGGCTACACCTTC.

The chain uses TRBV5-4 and TRBJ2-7; TRBD1 might be the D (6 bases). CDR3 length equals 16 residues. Trimming removed 4 bases at V and 2 bases at J, with 19 bases between. Germline CDR1 reads SGHNT; CDR2 reads YYREEE (reference sequence). The CDR3 bases are TGTGCCAGCAGCCTCGGACAGCCGGCACGAACCTACGAGCAGTACTTC. Protein sequence: CASSLGQPARTYEQYF.

This chain joins TRBV12-5 and TRBJ1-3; D remains unclear. The CDR3 length is 14 residues. Germline CDR1 and CDR2: LGHNT and FRNRAP. The V and J ends lost 9 bases and 0 bases respectively, with 12 bases between them. Here the CDR3 reads CASLSGSSGNTIYF. The CDR3 nucleotides are TGTGCTAGCCTCTCCGGGAGCTCTGGAAACACCATATATTTT.